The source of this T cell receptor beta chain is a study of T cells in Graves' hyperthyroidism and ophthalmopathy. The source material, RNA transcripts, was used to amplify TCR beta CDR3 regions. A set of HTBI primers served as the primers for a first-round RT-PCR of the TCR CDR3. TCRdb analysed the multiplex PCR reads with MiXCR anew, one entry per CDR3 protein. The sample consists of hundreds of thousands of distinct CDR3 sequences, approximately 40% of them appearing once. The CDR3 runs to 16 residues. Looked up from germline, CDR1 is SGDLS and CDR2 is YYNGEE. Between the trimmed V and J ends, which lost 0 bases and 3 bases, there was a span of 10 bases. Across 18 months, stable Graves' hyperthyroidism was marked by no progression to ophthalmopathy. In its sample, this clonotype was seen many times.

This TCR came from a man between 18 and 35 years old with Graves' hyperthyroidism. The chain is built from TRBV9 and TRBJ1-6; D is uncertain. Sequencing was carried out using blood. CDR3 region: CASSVGGADYNSPLHF. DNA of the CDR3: TGTGCCAGCAGCGTAGGAGGAGCTGACTATAATTCACCCCTCCACTTT. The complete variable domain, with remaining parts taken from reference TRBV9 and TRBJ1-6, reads DSGVTQTPKHLITATGQRVTLRCSPRSGDLSVYWYQQSLDQGLQFLIQYYNGEERAKGNILERFSAQQFPDLHSELNLSSLELGDSALYFCASSVGGADYNSPLHFGNGTRLTVT.